Below, 2 T cell receptor beta chains from the same sample are listed, as sequenced in a study of cytomegalovirus exposure and HLA in healthy donors. 13 Jbeta primers and 60 Vbeta primers were used for the PCR. The assay was immunoSEQ multiplex PCR, and TCRdb's table has in-frame clones only and misses some. The sample carries about 160,000 clones, over 60% recorded once. The sample was PBMCs. The source of these receptors is a woman between 25 and 40 years old in good health and CMV-seronegative.

V usage is TRBV9 and J usage is TRBJ2-5; D perhaps matches TRBD1 (6 bases). This CDR3 spans 15 amino acids. Germline loops: CDR1 SGDLS, CDR2 YYNGEE. Trimming pared 2 bases from V and 0 bases from J, leaving 11 bases between. CDR3 loop: CASSVVAGDQETQYF. DNA of the CDR3: TGTGCCAGCAGCGTGGTGGCAGGGGACCAAGAGACCCAGTACTTC.

V gene TRBV19 combines with J gene TRBJ2-5; D is undetermined. Trimming left V 4 bases short and J 5 bases short, with 8 bases between. The CDR3 length is 12 residues. CDR1 and CDR2 from the germline V gene are LNHDA and SQIVND (reference sequence). CDR3 region: CASSSVLETQYF. In DNA, the CDR3 is TGTGCCAGTAGTAGTGTATTGGAGACCCAGTACTTC.